This TCR beta chain was sequenced for a study of blood T cells in healthy people across ages. Overall study context: Template switching recovered approximately one barcoded beta molecule for every two T cells.

The study's findings and limits: While age rose, TCR beta diversity per million T cells dropped in a roughly linear way.

The authors ran a second PCR of 7 to 11 cycles using a sample-barcoded 5' primer and a J-beta primer mix. One entry per CDR3 protein results from TCRdb running MiXCR on the 5' RACE reads. Of about 930,000 distinct CDR3 sequences listed, about 29% are singletons. The V end was cut by 7 bases, the J end by 0 bases, with 10 bases between. Germline V CDR1 and CDR2: MDHEN, SYDVKM. This CDR3 has 13 amino acids. A note on this clonotype: Its antigen is undetermined.

In addition, the sample was reused for a study of T cells of mothers and their children. This second report adds: Nine systemically healthy Caucasian donors: three mothers, six children. Each mother gave over 8.5 million TCR beta CDR3 reads; each child, about 3 million.

The chain has TRBV28 and TRBJ2-7; no clear D gene. Source material: blood. The sequence was collected from a woman between 40 and 55 years old in good health. DNA of the CDR3: TGTGCCAGCACCATGAGAAGCTCCTACGAGCAGTACTTC. Translating it yields CASTMRSSYEQYF.